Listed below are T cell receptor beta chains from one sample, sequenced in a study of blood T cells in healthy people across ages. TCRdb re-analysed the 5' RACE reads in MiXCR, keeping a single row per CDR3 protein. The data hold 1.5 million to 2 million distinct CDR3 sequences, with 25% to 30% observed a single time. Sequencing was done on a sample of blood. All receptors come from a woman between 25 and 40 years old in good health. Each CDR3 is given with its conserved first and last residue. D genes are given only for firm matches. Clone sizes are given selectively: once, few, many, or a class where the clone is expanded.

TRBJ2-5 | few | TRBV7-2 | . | CASSLGLPWRETQYF | TGTGCCAGCAGCTTAGGGCTACCTTGGAGGGAGACCCAGTACTTC
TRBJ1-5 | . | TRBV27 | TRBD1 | CASSADRGRGQPQHF | TGTGCCAGCAGTGCCGACAGGGGGCGAGGTCAGCCCCAGCATTTT
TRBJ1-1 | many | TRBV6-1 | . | CASSKTGNTEAFF | TGTGCCAGCAGCAAAACAGGGAACACTGAAGCTTTCTTT
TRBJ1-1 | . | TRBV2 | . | CASGGVRVNTEAFF | TGTGCCAGCGGGGGCGTCAGGGTTAACACTGAAGCTTTCTTT
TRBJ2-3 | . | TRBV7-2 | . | CASSSPPSEGQSDTQYF | TGTGCCAGCAGTTCACCCCCTAGCGAGGGACAATCAGATACGCAGTATTTT
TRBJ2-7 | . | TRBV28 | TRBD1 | CASRSLGQGQHEQYF | TGTGCCAGCAGGAGTTTGGGACAGGGTCAGCACGAGCAGTACTTC
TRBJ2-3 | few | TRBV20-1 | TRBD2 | CSASQSARGVVTQYF | TGCAGTGCTAGTCAAAGTGCGCGGGGGGTGGTGACGCAGTATTTT
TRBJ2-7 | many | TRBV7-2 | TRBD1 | CASSRRDRGIYEQYF | TGTGCCAGCAGCCGCCGGGACAGGGGGATCTACGAGCAGTACTTC
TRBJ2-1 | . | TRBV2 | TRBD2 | CASSEPSGGINEQFF | TGTGCCAGCAGTGAACCGAGCGGGGGGATCAATGAGCAGTTCTTC
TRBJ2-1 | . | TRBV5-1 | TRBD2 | CASSWTSGSPMYNEQFF | TGCGCCAGCAGCTGGACTAGCGGGAGCCCAATGTACAATGAGCAGTTCTTC
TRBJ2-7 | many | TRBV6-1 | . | CASSRAPYEQYF | TGTGCCAGCAGCCGAGCCCCCTACGAGCAGTACTTC
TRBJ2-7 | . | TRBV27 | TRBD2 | CASSAPAREAYGQYF | TGTGCCAGCAGTGCCCCCGCGCGGGAGGCCTACGGGCAGTACTTC
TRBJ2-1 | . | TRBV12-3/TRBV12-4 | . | CAIPRGRSANEQFF | TGTGCCATCCCGCGCGGGCGGTCTGCCAATGAGCAGTTCTTC
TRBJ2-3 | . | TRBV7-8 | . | CASSPLGFGMGTQYF | TGTGCCAGCAGCCCCCTGGGGTTTGGTATGGGTACGCAGTATTTT
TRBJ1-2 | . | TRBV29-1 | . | CSVARDPGYTF | TGCAGCGTTGCGCGGGATCCGGGCTACACCTTC
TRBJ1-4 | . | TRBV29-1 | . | CSVEVRGYEKLFF | TGCAGCGTTGAAGTCAGGGGATATGAAAAACTGTTTTTT
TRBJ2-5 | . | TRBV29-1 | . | CSVEHLQETQYF | TGCAGCGTTGAACACCTCCAAGAGACCCAGTACTTC
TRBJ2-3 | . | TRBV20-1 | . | CSHVKRAQGDTQYF | TGCAGCCACGTAAAGAGGGCGCAGGGAGATACGCAGTATTTT
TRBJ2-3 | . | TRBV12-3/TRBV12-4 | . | CALHPFTDTQYF | TGTGCCCTACACCCCTTCACAGATACGCAGTATTTT
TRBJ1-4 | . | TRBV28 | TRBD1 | CASSSLIENFDRAEKLFF | TGTGCCAGCAGTTCGTTAATCGAAAACTTTGACAGGGCGGAAAAACTGTTTTTT
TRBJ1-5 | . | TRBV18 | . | CASSPTDSQPQHF | TGTGCCAGCTCACCAACTGATTCCCAGCCCCAGCATTTT
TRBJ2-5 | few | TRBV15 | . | CATSSQTGETQYF | TGTGCCACCAGCAGCCAAACGGGTGAGACCCAGTACTTC
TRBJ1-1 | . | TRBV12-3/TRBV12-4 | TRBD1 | CASSSAGGRVNTEAFF | TGTGCCAGCAGTTCAGCAGGGGGCCGAGTAAACACTGAAGCTTTCTTT
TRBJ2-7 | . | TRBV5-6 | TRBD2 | CASSQRGTVYEQYF | TGTGCCAGCAGCCAGCGGGGGACCGTATACGAGCAGTACTTC
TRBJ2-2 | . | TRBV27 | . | CASSFRDTGELFF | TGTGCCAGCAGTTTTAGAGACACCGGGGAGCTGTTTTTT
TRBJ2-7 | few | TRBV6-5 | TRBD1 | CASTTQQGAGHEQYF | TGTGCCAGCACTACTCAGCAGGGGGCTGGTCACGAGCAGTACTTC
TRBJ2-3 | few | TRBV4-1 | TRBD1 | CASSQAGGKDTQYF | TGCGCCAGCAGCCAAGCAGGGGGTAAAGATACGCAGTATTTT
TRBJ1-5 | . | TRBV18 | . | CASAPYSNQPQHF | TGTGCCAGCGCCCCTTATAGCAATCAGCCCCAGCATTTT